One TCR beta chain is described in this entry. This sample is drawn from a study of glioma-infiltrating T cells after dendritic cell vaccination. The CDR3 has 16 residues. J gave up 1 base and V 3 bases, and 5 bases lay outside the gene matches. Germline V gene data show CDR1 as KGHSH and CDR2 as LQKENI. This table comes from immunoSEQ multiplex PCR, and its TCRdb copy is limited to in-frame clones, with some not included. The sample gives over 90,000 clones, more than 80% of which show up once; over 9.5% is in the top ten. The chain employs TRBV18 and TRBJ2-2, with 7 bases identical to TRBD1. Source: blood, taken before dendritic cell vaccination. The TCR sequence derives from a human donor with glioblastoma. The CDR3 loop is CASSPMDRRNTGELFF. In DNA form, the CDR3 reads TGTGCCAGCTCACCTATGGACAGGAGGAACACCGGGGAGCTGTTTTTT.